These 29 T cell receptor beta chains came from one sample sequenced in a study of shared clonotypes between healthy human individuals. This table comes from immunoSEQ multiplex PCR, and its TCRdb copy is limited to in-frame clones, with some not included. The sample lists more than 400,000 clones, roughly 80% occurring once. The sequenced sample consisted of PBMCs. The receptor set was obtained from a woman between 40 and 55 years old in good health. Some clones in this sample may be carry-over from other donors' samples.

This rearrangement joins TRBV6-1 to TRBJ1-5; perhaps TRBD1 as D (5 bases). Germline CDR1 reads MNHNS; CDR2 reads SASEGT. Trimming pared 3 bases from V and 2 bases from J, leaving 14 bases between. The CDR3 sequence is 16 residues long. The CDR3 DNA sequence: TGTGCCAGCAGTGAGCTCGCAGGGTATGGCAATCAGCCCCAGCATTTT. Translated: CASSELAGYGNQPQHF.

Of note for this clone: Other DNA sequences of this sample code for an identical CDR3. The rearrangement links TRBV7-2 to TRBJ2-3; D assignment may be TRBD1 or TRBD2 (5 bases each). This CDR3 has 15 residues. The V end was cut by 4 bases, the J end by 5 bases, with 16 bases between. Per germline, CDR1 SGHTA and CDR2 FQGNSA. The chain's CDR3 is CASSSLGRAVDTQYF. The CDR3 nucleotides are TGTGCCAGCAGCTCCCTGGGGCGGGCAGTAGATACGCAGTATTTT.

The CDR3 nucleotides read TGTGCCAGCAGCTTACTGTCAAACCCGAACAATGAGCAGTTCTTC. Its translation is CASSLLSNPNNEQFF. The chain uses TRBV7-3 and TRBJ2-1; D is unresolved. The CDR3 runs 15 residues. Per the germline V gene, CDR1 is SGHTA and CDR2 is FQGTGA. The V end was cut by 2 bases, the J end by 5 bases, with 13 bases between.

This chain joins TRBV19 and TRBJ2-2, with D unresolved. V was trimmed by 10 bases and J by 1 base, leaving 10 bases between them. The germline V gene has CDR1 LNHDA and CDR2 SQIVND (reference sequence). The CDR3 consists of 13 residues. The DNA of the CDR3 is TGTGCCACCGTCACACTGAACACCGGGGAGCTGTTTTTT. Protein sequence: CATVTLNTGELFF.

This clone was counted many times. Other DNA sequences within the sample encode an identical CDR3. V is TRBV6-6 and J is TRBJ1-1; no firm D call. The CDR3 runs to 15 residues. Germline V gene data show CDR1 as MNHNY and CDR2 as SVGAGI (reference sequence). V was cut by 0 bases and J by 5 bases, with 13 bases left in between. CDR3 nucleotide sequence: TGTGCCAGCAGTTACTCCCTCCTACTAGGGACTGAAGCTTTCTTT. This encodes CASSYSLLLGTEAFF.

The CDR3 protein is CASSLVPWRDPYNEQFF. CDR3 nucleotide sequence: TGTGCCAGCAGCTTAGTGCCCTGGAGGGACCCCTACAATGAGCAGTTCTTC. V usage is TRBV7-8 and J usage is TRBJ2-1, with D possibly being TRBD2 (6 bases). V was shortened by 1 base and J by 2 bases, with 15 bases between the two germline ends. Germline CDR1 reads SGHVS; CDR2 reads FQNEAQ. This CDR3 has 17 amino acids.

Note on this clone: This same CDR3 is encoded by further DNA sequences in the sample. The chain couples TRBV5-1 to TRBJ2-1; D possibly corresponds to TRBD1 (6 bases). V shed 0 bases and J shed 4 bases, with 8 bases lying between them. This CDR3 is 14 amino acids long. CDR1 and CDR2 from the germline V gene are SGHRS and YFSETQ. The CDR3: CASSLGQEYNEQFF. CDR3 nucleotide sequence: TGCGCCAGCAGCTTGGGACAGGAATACAATGAGCAGTTCTTC.

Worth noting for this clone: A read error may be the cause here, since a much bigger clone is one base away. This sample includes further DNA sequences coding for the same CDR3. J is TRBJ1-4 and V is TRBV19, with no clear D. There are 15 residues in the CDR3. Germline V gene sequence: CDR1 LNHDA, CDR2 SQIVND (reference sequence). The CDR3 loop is CASRRMAGGNEKLFF. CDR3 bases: TGTGCCAGTAGACGGATGGCCGGCGGTAATGAAAAGCTGTTTTTT.

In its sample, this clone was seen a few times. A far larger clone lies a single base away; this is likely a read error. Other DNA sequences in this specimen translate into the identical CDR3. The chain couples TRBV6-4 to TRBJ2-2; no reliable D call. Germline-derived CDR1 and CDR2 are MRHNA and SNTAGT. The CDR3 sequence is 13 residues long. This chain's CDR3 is CASSADDTGELFF. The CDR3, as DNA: TGCGCCAGCAGTGCGGACGACACCGGGGAGCTGTTTTTT.

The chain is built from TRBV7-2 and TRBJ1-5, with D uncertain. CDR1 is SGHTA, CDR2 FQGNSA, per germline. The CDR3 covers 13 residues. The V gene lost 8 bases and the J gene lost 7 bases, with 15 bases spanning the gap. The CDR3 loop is CASGPSSGQPQHF. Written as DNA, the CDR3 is TGTGCCAGCGGCCCATCCTCGGGCCAGCCCCAGCATTTT.

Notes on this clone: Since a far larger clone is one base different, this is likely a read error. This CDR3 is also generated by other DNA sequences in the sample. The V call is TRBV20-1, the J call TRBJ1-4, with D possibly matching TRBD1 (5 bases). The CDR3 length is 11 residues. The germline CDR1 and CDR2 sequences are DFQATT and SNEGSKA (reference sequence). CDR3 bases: TGCAGTGTGATGAAACAGGAAAAGCTGTTTTTT. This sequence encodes CSVMKQEKLFF.

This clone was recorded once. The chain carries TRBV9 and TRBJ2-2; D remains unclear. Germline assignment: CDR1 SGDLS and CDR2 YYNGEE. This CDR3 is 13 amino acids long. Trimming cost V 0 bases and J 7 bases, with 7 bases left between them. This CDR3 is CASSVVSGGELFF. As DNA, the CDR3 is TGTGCCAGCAGCGTAGTCTCGGGCGGGGAGCTGTTTTTT.

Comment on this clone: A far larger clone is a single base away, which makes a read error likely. CDR3 nucleotides: TGTGCCGGCAGCTTAATCAGGGCGAACACTGAAGCTTTCTTT. As protein: CAGSLIRANTEAFF. The rearrangement links TRBV5-6 to TRBJ1-1, with D possibly being TRBD1 (5 bases). This CDR3 has 14 amino acids. CDR1 is SGHDT and CDR2 is YYEEEE in the germline V gene. The variable domain in full, completed from reference TRBV5-6 and TRBJ1-1, reads DAGVTQSPTHLIKTRGQQVTLRCSPKSGHDTVSWYQQALGQGPQFIFQYYEEEERQRGNFPDRFSGHQFPNYSSELNVNALLLGDSALYLCAGSLIRANTEAFFGQGTRLTVV.

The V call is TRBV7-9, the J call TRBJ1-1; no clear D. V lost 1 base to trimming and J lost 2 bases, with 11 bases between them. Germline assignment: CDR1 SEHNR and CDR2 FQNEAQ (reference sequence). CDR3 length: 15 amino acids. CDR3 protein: CASSLEGGGNTEAFF. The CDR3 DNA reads TGTGCCAGCAGCTTAGAAGGCGGAGGTAACACTGAAGCTTTCTTT.

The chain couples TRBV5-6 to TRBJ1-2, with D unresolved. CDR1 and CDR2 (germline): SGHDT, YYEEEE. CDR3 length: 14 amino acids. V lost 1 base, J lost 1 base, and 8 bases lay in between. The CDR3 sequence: CASSLKQFNYGYTF. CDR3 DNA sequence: TGTGCCAGCAGCTTGAAACAGTTTAACTATGGCTACACCTTC. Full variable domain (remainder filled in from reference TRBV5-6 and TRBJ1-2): DAGVTQSPTHLIKTRGQQVTLRCSPKSGHDTVSWYQQALGQGPQFIFQYYEEEERQRGNFPDRFSGHQFPNYSSELNVNALLLGDSALYLCASSLKQFNYGYTFGSGTRLTVV.

This CDR3 reads CAWCPTGVISGANVLTF. The CDR3 region has the DNA TGTGCCTGGTGCCCGACAGGGGTTATCTCCGGGGCCAACGTCCTGACTTTC. The chain employs TRBV30 and TRBJ2-6; 8 bases are shared with TRBD1. This CDR3 contains 17 residues. From germline, CDR1 is GTSNPN and CDR2 SVGIG (reference sequence). J gave up 4 bases and V 5 bases, and 13 bases lay outside the gene matches. Full variable domain (rest looked up from reference TRBV30 and TRBJ2-6): SQTIHQWPATLVQPVGSPLSLECTVEGTSNPNLYWYRQAAGRGLQLLFYSVGIGQISSEVPQNLSASRPQDRQFILSSKKLLLSDSGFYLCAWCPTGVISGANVLTFGAGSRLTVL.

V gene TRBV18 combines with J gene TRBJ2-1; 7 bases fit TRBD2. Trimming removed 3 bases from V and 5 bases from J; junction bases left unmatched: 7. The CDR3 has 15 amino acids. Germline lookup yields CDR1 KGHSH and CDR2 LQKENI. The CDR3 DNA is TGTGCCAGCTCACCTTCCAGCGGGATGGACAATGAGCAGTTCTTC. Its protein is CASSPSSGMDNEQFF.

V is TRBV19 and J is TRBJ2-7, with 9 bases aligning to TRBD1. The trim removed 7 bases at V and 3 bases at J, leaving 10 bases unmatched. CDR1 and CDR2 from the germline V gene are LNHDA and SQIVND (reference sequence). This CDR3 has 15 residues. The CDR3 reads CASTETGTGLYEQYF. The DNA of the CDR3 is TGTGCCAGTACGGAAACCGGGACAGGGCTCTACGAGCAGTACTTC.

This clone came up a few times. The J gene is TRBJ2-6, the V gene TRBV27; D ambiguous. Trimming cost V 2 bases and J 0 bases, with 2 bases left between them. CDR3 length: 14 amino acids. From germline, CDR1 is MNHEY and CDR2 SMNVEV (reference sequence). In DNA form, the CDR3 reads TGTGCCAGCAGTTTACACTCTGGGGCCAACGTCCTGACTTTC. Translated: CASSLHSGANVLTF.

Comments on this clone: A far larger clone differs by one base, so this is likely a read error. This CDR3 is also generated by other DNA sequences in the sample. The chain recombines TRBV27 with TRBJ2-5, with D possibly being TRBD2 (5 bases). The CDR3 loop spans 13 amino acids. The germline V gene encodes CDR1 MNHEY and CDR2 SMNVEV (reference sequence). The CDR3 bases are TGCGCCAGCAGCTGGACTGATGGGGAGACCCAGTACTTC. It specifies CASSWTDGETQYF.

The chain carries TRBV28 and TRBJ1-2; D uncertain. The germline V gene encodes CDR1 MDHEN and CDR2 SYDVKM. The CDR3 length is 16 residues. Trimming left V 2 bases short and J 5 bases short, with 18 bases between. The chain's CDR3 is CASSLNKRSPSYGYTF. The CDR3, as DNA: TGTGCCAGCAGTTTAAATAAGAGGTCCCCGTCGTATGGCTACACCTTC.

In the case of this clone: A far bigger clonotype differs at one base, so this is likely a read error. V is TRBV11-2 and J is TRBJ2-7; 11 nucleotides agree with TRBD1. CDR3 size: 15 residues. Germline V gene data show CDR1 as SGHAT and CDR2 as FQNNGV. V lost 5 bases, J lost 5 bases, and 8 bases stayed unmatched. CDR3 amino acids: CASSHRGGQGDEQYF. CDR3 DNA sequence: TGTGCCAGCAGCCATCGCGGGGGACAGGGGGACGAGCAGTACTTC.

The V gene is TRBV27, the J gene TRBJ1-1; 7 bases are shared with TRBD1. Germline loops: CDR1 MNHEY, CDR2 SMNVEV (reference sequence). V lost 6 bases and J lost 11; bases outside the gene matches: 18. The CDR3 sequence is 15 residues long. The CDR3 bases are TGTGCCAGCAGGCACCGAACCGGGACAGCTCAGGCGGCTTTCTTT. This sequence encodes CASRHRTGTAQAAFF.

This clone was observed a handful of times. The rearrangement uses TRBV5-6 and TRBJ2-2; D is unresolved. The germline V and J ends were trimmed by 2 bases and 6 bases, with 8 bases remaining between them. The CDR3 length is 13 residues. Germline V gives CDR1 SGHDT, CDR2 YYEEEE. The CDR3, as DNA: TGTGCCAGCAGCTTAACGTGGGCCGGGGAGCTGTTTTTT. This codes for CASSLTWAGELFF.

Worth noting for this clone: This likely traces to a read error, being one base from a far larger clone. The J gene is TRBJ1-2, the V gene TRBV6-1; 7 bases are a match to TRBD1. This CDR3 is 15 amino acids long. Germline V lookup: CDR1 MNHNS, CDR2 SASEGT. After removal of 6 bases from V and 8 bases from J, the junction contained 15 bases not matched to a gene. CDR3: CASRGRQGDMQGYTF. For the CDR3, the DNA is TGTGCCAGCAGGGGTCGGCAGGGGGACATGCAGGGCTACACCTTC.

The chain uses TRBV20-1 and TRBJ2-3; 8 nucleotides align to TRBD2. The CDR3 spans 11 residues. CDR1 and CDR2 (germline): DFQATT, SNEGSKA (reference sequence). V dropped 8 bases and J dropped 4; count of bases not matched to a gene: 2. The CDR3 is CSPGGSDTQYF. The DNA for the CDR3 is TGCAGTCCGGGGGGGTCAGATACGCAGTATTTT.

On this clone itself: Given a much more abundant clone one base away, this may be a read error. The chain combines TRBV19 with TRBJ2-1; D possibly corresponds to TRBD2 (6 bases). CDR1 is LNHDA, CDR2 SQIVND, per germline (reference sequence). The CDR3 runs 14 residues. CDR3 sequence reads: CASSIGTDYNERFF. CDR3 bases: TGTGCCAGTAGTATTGGGACGGACTACAATGAGCGGTTCTTC.

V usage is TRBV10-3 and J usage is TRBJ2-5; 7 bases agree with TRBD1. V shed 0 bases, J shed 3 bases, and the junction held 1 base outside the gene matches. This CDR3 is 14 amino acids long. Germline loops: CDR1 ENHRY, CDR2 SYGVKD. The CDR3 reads CAISESQGEETQYF. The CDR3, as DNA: TGTGCCATCAGTGAGTCGCAGGGGGAAGAGACCCAGTACTTC.

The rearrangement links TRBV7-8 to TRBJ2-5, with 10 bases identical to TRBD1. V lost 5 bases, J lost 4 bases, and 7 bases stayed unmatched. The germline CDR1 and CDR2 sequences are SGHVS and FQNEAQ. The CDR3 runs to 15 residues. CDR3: CASSVRQGAGETQYF. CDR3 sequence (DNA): TGTGCCAGCAGCGTAAGACAGGGGGCCGGAGAGACCCAGTACTTC.